This T cell receptor (beta chain) was recovered during a study of control samples from healthy donors and cancer patients. Libraries were prepared by immunoSEQ multiplex PCR; TCRdb keeps only in-frame clonotypes and omits some of them. The sample shows just under 65,000 clones, almost 85% of them seen only once. The germline V gene encodes CDR1 SGHAT and CDR2 FQNNGV. The CDR3 length is 16 residues. V lost 2 bases, J lost 2 bases, and 5 bases stayed unmatched. This sequence originates from a man aged 40-49 years in good health. The sequenced sample consisted of blood. J is TRBJ2-2 and V is TRBV11-2; TRBD1 agrees at 7 bases. As DNA, the CDR3 is TGTGCCAGCAGCTTAAGGGGGCCACCTAACACCGGGGAGCTGTTTTTT. Amino acids: CASSLRGPPNTGELFF.